These 10 T cell receptor beta chains originate from one sample sequenced in a study of T cell responses to AZD1222 COVID-19 vaccine. Libraries were prepared by immunoSEQ multiplex PCR; TCRdb keeps only in-frame clonotypes and omits some of them. The sample carries approximately 160,000 clones, about nine tenths recorded once. The material was peripheral blood, obtained on day 0 of AZD1222 vaccination. These receptor sequences come from an adult in good health.

This clone occurred a few times. The chain carries TRBV19 and TRBJ2-7; D is perhaps TRBD1 (6 bases). The CDR3 contains 14 residues. V was cut by 1 base and J by 3 bases, with 10 bases left in between. The germline V gene encodes CDR1 LNHDA and CDR2 SQIVND (reference sequence). Here the CDR3 DNA reads TGTGCCAGTAGTATAGCTTGGACAGACTACGAGCAGTACTTC. Its protein product is CASSIAWTDYEQYF. The full variable domain, completed using reference TRBV19 and TRBJ2-7, is DGGITQSPKYLFRKEGQNVTLSCEQNLNHDAMYWYRQDPGQGLRLIYYSQIVNDFQKGDIAEGYSVSREKKESFPLTVTSAQKNPTAFYLCASSIAWTDYEQYFGPGTRLTVT.

This chain uses TRBV18 with TRBJ1-3; D is uncertain. The germline gives CDR1 KGHSH, CDR2 LQKENI. This CDR3 has 14 amino acids. Trimming stripped 3 bases from V and 2 bases from J, with 8 bases between. The CDR3 coding sequence is TGTGCCAGCTCACCGTCGGTAACTGGAAACACCATATATTTT. It translates to CASSPSVTGNTIYF.

The chain is built from TRBV9 and TRBJ1-3; the D is unclear. V lost 1 base and J lost 4, with 12 bases in between. The CDR3 length is 15 residues. Germline CDR1 and CDR2: SGDLS and YYNGEE. The CDR3 here is CASSVTSGSGNTIYF. The CDR3 coding sequence is TGTGCCAGCAGCGTAACCTCAGGATCAGGAAACACCATATATTTT.

This chain uses TRBV4-1 with TRBJ1-6, with TRBD1 matching 7 bases. J gave up 9 bases and V 1 base, and 9 bases lay outside the gene matches. Germline-derived CDR1 and CDR2 are MGHRA and YSYEKL. The CDR3 has 16 amino acids. The CDR3: CASSQGRTGQGSPLHF. The DNA of the CDR3 is TGCGCCAGCAGCCAAGGCCGGACAGGTCAGGGTTCACCCCTCCACTTT.

This chain joins TRBV14 and TRBJ1-1, with 7 bases matching TRBD1. The CDR3 has 14 residues. Germline V gives CDR1 SGHDN, CDR2 FVKESK. V was clipped by 1 base and J by 6 bases; unmatched bases: 5. In DNA form, the CDR3 reads TGTGCCAGCAGCCAAGGTTCAGGGGGGCCTGAAGCTTTCTTT. Translation: CASSQGSGGPEAFF.

The J gene is TRBJ1-1, the V gene TRBV23-1, with 7 nucleotides matching TRBD1. TRBV23-1 is noted as an ORF with a role that remains uncertain. This CDR3 has 16 amino acids. V gave up 2 bases and J gave up 4 bases; unmatched junction bases: 10. The CDR3 reads CASSQIPDRERTEAFF. DNA of the CDR3: TGCGCCAGCAGTCAAATCCCCGACAGGGAGCGCACTGAAGCTTTCTTT.

The chain joins TRBV30 to TRBJ1-1, with D perhaps TRBD1 (6 bases). Trimming removed 4 bases from V and 3 bases from J, with 12 bases in between. The CDR3 has 13 residues. Germline-derived CDR1 and CDR2 are GTSNPN and SVGIG (reference sequence). DNA of the CDR3: TGTGCCTGGATGGGGGGGGGCTACACTGAAGCTTTCTTT. Translated, it gives CAWMGGGYTEAFF.

Worth noting for this clone: Other nucleotide sequences from this sample produce the same CDR3. CDR3 protein: CASSRRHLNTEAFF. The CDR3, as DNA: TGTGCCAGCAGTCGACGACACTTGAACACTGAAGCTTTCTTT. The rearrangement uses TRBV5-4 and TRBJ1-1, with D unresolved. Germline CDR1 is SGHNT and CDR2 is YYREEE (reference sequence). The CDR3 totals 14 residues. The germline V and J ends were trimmed by 5 bases and 0 bases, with 11 bases remaining between them.

The J gene is TRBJ2-2, the V gene TRBV7-2; D possibly corresponds to TRBD2 (5 bases). The V gene lost 2 bases and the J gene lost 1 base, with 8 bases spanning the gap. The length of the CDR3 is 15 residues. Germline V gives CDR1 SGHTA, CDR2 FQGNSA. The CDR3 sequence: CASSLRLLNTGELFF. CDR3 DNA sequence: TGTGCCAGCAGCTTACGACTACTGAACACCGGGGAGCTGTTTTTT.

V and J are TRBV14 and TRBJ1-5; tentative D call: TRBD1 (5 bases). The CDR3 consists of 13 residues. V was trimmed by 6 bases and J by 11 bases, leaving 17 bases between them. From germline, CDR1 is SGHDN and CDR2 FVKESK. The CDR3 here is CASSQTRVGTQHF. As DNA, the CDR3 is TGTGCCAGCAGTCAAACCAGGGTTGGGACCCAGCATTTT.